The clone carrying this T cell receptor beta chain was picked up a small number of times. Antigen specificity is unknown. As to time point: pre-sensitization, week 0. Indicated treatment: therapeutic diphenylcyclopropenone sensitization with weekly scalp DPC. The total RNA was obtained from whole blood that was not fractionated. The sample belongs to a study of human T cells and chemical hapten exposure. Study summary: Small pooled library volume differences mainly caused per-sample TCR yield variation. Findings and caveats of the study: With alopecia, donors may have immune responses unlike healthy people's.

Library preparation tagged each individual cDNA molecule with a unique molecular identifier. Using its own MiXCR run on the RACE reads, TCRdb lists one record per CDR3 protein. The table shows approximately 100,000 distinct CDR3 sequences, with approximately 12% occurring only once. Germline CDR1 reads SQVTM; CDR2 reads ANQGSEA. Trimming left V 7 bases short and J 6 bases short, with 16 bases between. The CDR3 is made up of 13 amino acids. The source of this sequence is a woman aged 45-65 years with alopecia areata. Some clones in this sample may be carry-over from other donors' samples. V usage is TRBV29-1 and J usage is TRBJ2-1; D gene uncertain. Here the sequenced sample was whole blood, taken in connection with sensitization to the hapten diphenylcyclopropenone (DPC). The CDR3 DNA sequence: TGCAGCGACGGCCGCTTAGAAACCAATGAGCAGTTCTTC. Its protein is CSDGRLETNEQFF.